The 18 T cell receptor beta chains given below trace back to one sample, sequenced in a study of blood T cells in healthy people across ages. Then a second PCR, running roughly 7 to 11 cycles, was carried out with a sample-barcoded 5' primer and a J-beta primer mix. TCRdb reanalysed the 5' RACE reads using MiXCR and keeps one entry per CDR3 protein. The sample lists about 750,000 distinct CDR3 sequences, 40% to 65% occurring once. Sequenced input: blood. These TCRs come from an elderly man in good health.

The chain carries TRBV20-1 and TRBJ2-7; 8 bases fit TRBD2. The CDR3 totals 14 residues. Germline loops: CDR1 DFQATT, CDR2 SNEGSKA (reference sequence). The junction had 9 bases not matched to a gene; V was cut back by 3 bases and J by 5 bases. In DNA, the CDR3 is TGCAGTGCTAGCCCAAGCGGGAGACAGGACGAGCAGTACTTC. Its protein product is CSASPSGRQDEQYF.

The table lists this clonotype with a few counts. The chain links TRBV7-2 to TRBJ1-2; a possible D gene is TRBD1 (6 bases). Germline-derived CDR1 and CDR2 are SGHTA and FQGNSA. Between the trimmed V and J ends, which lost 4 bases and 5 bases, there was a span of 17 bases. The CDR3 is 15 amino acids. The CDR3 nucleotides read TGTGCCAGCAGCTCAAGACGCACAGGGAGTTATGGCTACACCTTC. Encoded protein: CASSSRRTGSYGYTF.

The sample holds a few counts of this clonotype. This chain connects TRBV6-6 to TRBJ2-3; 8 nucleotides line up with TRBD2. Germline loops: CDR1 MNHNY, CDR2 SVGAGI (reference sequence). Losses at the gene ends were 7 bases for V and 4 bases for J; bases not matched to a gene: 7. CDR3 length: 14 residues. For the CDR3, the DNA is TGTGCCAGCAAGGGAGCGGGAGCGCCAGATACGCAGTATTTT. Translation gives CASKGAGAPDTQYF.

The V gene is TRBV6-5, the J gene TRBJ2-4; 10 nucleotides align to TRBD2. TRBJ2-7 matches the DNA end more closely, so the J call is doubtful. This CDR3 is 16 amino acids long. In germline, CDR1 is MNHEY, CDR2 SVGAGI. CDR3 coding DNA: TGTGCCAGCAGTTCCAGCGGGGGGGACTCCTTCTACGAGCAGTACTTC. Translated, it gives CASSSSGGDSFYEQYF.

This clonotype showed up just once. This sequence joins TRBV6-2 or TRBV6-3 and TRBJ2-7, with D perhaps matching TRBD1 (5 bases). The end of the DNA fits TRBJ2-5 better, so the J call may be wrong. This CDR3 contains 12 residues. Germline assignment: CDR1 MNHEY and CDR2 SVGEGT. This CDR3 is CASSRQPETQYF. CDR3 DNA sequence: TGTGCCAGCAGCCGACAGCCGGAGACCCAGTACTTC.

The rearrangement joins TRBV6-6 to TRBJ2-5; 8 positions match TRBD1. The J call is in doubt because the DNA end fits TRBJ2-7 better. The CDR3 is 14 amino acids. CDR1 is MNHNY, CDR2 SVGAGI, per germline (reference sequence). CDR3 in DNA: TGTGCCAGCACCAGGGACAGGATAATCCACGAGCAGTACTTC. This codes for CASTRDRIIHEQYF.

This clonotype appeared a few times. The genes are TRBV21-1 and TRBJ2-1; the D call TRBD2 from the table was never checked on the DNA. TRBV21-1 is described as a pseudogene. The CDR3 totals 16 residues. The chain's CDR3 is CASSASSSGRATEQFF. CDR3 nucleotides: TGTGCCAGCAGCGCCTCATCTAGCGGGAGGGCCACTGAGCAGTTCTTC.

The rearrangement links TRBV7-2 to TRBJ2-3; 9 bases line up with TRBD2. The CDR3 length is 14 residues. V was pared by 2 bases and J by 14 bases, with 11 bases of the junction left unmatched. Germline-derived CDR1 and CDR2 are SGHTA and FQGNSA. CDR3 loop: CASSLMGREGYAYF. CDR3 DNA sequence: TGTGCCAGCAGCTTAATGGGGCGGGAGGGATACGCGTATTTT.

This clonotype was detected many times. The gene calls are TRBV11-2 and TRBJ1-2; maybe TRBD1 (5 bases). Germline CDR1 and CDR2: SGHAT and FQNNGV. The V end was cut by 2 bases, the J end by 8 bases, with 15 bases between. CDR3 length: 14 residues. The CDR3 coding sequence is TGTGCCAGCAGCTTACACGAGGGACTGGGAGGCTACACCTTC. Protein sequence: CASSLHEGLGGYTF.

This sequence joins TRBV20-1 and TRBJ2-7; TRBD2 agrees at 10 bases. The DNA matches TRBJ2-4 better at its end, which makes the J call doubtful. This CDR3 comprises 15 residues. The germline V gene encodes CDR1 DFQATT and CDR2 SNEGSKA (reference sequence). The CDR3 DNA sequence: TGCAGTGCTAGTGGGCTAGCGGGAGAGGGAAACATTCAGTACTTC. This gives the protein CSASGLAGEGNIQYF.

The J gene is TRBJ2-1, the V gene TRBV28; no definite D call. In germline, CDR1 is MDHEN, CDR2 SYDVKM. The CDR3 is 11 amino acids. Trimming cost V 4 bases and J 12 bases, with 10 bases left between them. CDR3 coding DNA: TGTGCCAGCAGTTCTGGACGCATGCAGTTCTTC. Residues: CASSSGRMQFF.

The rearrangement joins TRBV6-1 to TRBJ2-1; 11 bases align to TRBD2. Trimming at V came to 5 bases and at J to 1 base, leaving 10 bases not matched to a gene. There are 18 residues in the CDR3. From germline, CDR1 is MNHNS and CDR2 SASEGT. The CDR3 nucleotides are TGTGCCAGCAGTCAAACTAGCGGGAGTTACATTTCCTACAATGAGCAGTTCTTC. Protein: CASSQTSGSYISYNEQFF.

The chain carries TRBV24-1 and TRBJ2-7, with D maybe TRBD2 (5 bases). Germline CDR1 reads KGHDR; CDR2 reads SFDVKD. The CDR3 spans 17 residues. Deletions cut 0 bases from V and 6 bases from J, with 20 bases between. Here the CDR3 DNA reads TGTGCCACCAGTGATTTGCATCAAACCCCCGGGGTTGCCGAGCAGTACTTC. This gives the protein CATSDLHQTPGVAEQYF.

This clonotype was observed once. CDR3 residues: CSASPVGSREKLFF. The DNA for the CDR3 is TGCAGTGCTAGCCCTGTCGGTAGTAGGGAAAAACTGTTTTTT. This rearrangement joins TRBV20-1 to TRBJ1-4; D unclear. V was clipped by 3 bases and J by 8 bases, with 16 bases between them. Germline CDR1 is DFQATT and CDR2 is SNEGSKA (reference sequence). There are 14 residues in the CDR3.

V and J are TRBV29-1 and TRBJ1-2; 9 bases match TRBD1. Per germline, CDR1 SQVTM and CDR2 ANQGSEA. Unmatched junction bases numbered 13, after V lost 7 bases and J lost 7 bases. The CDR3 length is 14 residues. The CDR3 loop is CSADRGEETGGYTF. The DNA for the CDR3 is TGCAGCGCAGACAGGGGGGAGGAAACGGGTGGCTACACCTTC.

This chain connects TRBV5-1 to TRBJ1-2, with D unclear. Trimming pared 0 bases from V and 4 bases from J, leaving 10 bases between. CDR1 SGHRS and CDR2 YFSETQ come from the germline V gene. This CDR3 comprises 14 residues. CDR3 nucleotides: TGCGCCAGCAGCTTGGAGCAGCTCAGCTATGGCTACACCTTC. It is translated as CASSLEQLSYGYTF.

This clonotype has a single count. The chain uses TRBV3-1 and TRBJ2-1, with D perhaps given as TRBD1 or TRBD2 (5 bases each). Germline assignment: CDR1 LGHDT and CDR2 YNNKEL (reference sequence). V gave up 2 bases and J gave up 2 bases, with 13 bases separating them. The length of the CDR3 is 16 residues. The CDR3 here is CASSQSGTLAYNEQFF. CDR3 coding DNA: TGTGCCAGCAGCCAATCCGGGACCCTCGCCTACAATGAGCAGTTCTTC.

CDR3 coding DNA: TGTGCCAGCAGTTTCGGGGATCAAGAGACCCAGTACTTC. Protein: CASSFGDQETQYF. The V gene is TRBV27, the J gene TRBJ2-5; TRBD2 might be the D (5 bases). V lost 3 bases to trimming and J lost 2 bases, with 7 bases between them. CDR1 MNHEY and CDR2 SMNVEV come from the germline V gene (reference sequence). This CDR3 contains 13 residues.